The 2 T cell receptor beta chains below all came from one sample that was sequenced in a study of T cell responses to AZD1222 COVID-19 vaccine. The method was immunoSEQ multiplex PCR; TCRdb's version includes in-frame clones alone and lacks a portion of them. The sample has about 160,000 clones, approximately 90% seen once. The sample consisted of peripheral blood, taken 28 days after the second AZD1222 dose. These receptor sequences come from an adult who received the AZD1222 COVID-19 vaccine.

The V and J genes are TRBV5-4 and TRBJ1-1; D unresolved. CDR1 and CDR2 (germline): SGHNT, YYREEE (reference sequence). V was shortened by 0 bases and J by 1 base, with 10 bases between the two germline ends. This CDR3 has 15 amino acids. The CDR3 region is CASSLAASGNTEAFF. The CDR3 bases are TGTGCCAGCAGCTTGGCCGCGTCCGGGAACACTGAAGCTTTCTTT.

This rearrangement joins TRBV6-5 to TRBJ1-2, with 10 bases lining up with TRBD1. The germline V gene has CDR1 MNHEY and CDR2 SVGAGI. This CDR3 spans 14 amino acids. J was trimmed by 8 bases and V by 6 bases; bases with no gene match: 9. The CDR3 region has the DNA TGTGCCAGCAGACAAGGCCGGGACAGGGGAGGCTACACCTTC. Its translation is CASRQGRDRGGYTF.